The 8 T cell receptor beta chains below were found in one sample sequenced in a study of blood T cell repertoires in COVID-19 (dated by TCRdb to the early 2020s). Library preparation employed the immunoSEQ multiplex PCR assay. TCRdb took over this immuneACCESS table, retaining in-frame rearrangements with V and J assigned. Such tables are incomplete; in checked studies, under half of the missing clones stem from an unresolved V gene, and the remainder is unexplained. The sample table shows more than 70,000 clones, and approximately 90% are seen once. Of the sample, under 0.8% is held by the ten largest clones. Sequencing was done on a sample of peripheral blood. The receptors originated from a woman of 80 years or more with acute or convalescent COVID-19.

The rearrangement joins TRBV19 to TRBJ2-4; perhaps TRBD2 as D (6 bases). The CDR3 is 14 amino acids. Looked up from germline, CDR1 is LNHDA and CDR2 is SQIVND (reference sequence). V gave up 7 bases and J gave up 3 bases, with 13 bases separating them. CDR3 sequence: CASTNWGGKNIQYF. The DNA of the CDR3 is TGTGCCAGTACTAACTGGGGAGGCAAAAACATTCAGTACTTC.

This clone has just a few counts. This chain joins TRBV7-9 and TRBJ1-6; D is possibly TRBD1 (6 bases). Germline V lookup: CDR1 SEHNR, CDR2 FQNEAQ (reference sequence). V gave up 3 bases and J gave up 10 bases, with 13 bases separating them. There are 14 residues in the CDR3. CDR3 bases: TGTGCCAGCAGCTTTGGGGGGGCGCCCTCACCCCTCCACTTT. Residues: CASSFGGAPSPLHF.

This chain links TRBV5-1 with TRBJ1-2; a possible D gene is TRBD1 (6 bases). The V end lost 3 bases, the J end lost 5 bases, and 11 bases lay between the germline ends. The CDR3 covers 13 residues. Germline V gene sequence: CDR1 SGHRS, CDR2 YFSETQ. CDR3 sequence (DNA): TGCGCCAGCAGCTCCGAGGACAGATATGGCTACACCTTC. Residues: CASSSEDRYGYTF. The entire variable domain, with the rest obtained from reference TRBV5-1 and TRBJ1-2, is as follows: KAGVTQTPRYLIKTRGQQVTLSCSPISGHRSVSWYQQTPGQGLQFLFEYFSETQRNKGNFPGRFSGRQFSNSRSEMNVSTLELGDSALYLCASSSEDRYGYTFGSGTRLTVV.

The rearrangement uses TRBV2 and TRBJ2-2; a possible D gene is TRBD2 (6 bases). Germline assignment: CDR1 SNHLY and CDR2 FYNNEI. V lost 2 bases to trimming and J lost 1 base, with 8 bases between them. This CDR3 is built from 15 residues. CDR3 nucleotide sequence: TGTGCCAGCAGTGAAAGGCGGGGGAACACCGGGGAGCTGTTTTTT. This encodes CASSERRGNTGELFF.

The CDR3 bases are TGTGCCAGCAGCTTAAGTGTGGCGGTCCAAGAGACCCAGTACTTC. This codes for CASSLSVAVQETQYF. The gene calls are TRBV7-2 and TRBJ2-5; D not resolved. This CDR3 has 15 amino acids. The V end was cut by 2 bases, the J end by 1 base, with 11 bases between. Germline values: CDR1 SGHTA, CDR2 FQGNSA.

This chain links TRBV13 with TRBJ1-5; D possibly corresponds to TRBD1 (5 bases). Germline CDR1 reads PRHDT; CDR2 reads FYEKMQ (reference sequence). V lost 0 bases, J lost 0 bases, and 15 bases lay in between. CDR3 length: 18 amino acids. The CDR3 nucleotides are TGTGCCAGCAGCTTAGGCCGTGGCAGGGCATATAGCAATCAGCCCCAGCATTTT. It is translated as CASSLGRGRAYSNQPQHF.

The gene calls are TRBV27 and TRBJ2-7; 9 bases line up with TRBD1. CDR1 and CDR2 from the germline V gene are MNHEY and SMNVEV (reference sequence). The ends lost 2 bases at V and 6 bases at J; junction bases unmatched: 5. The CDR3 spans 14 residues. CDR3: CASSLTQGASEQYF. The DNA for the CDR3 is TGTGCCAGCAGTTTAACACAGGGGGCCAGCGAGCAGTACTTC.

The V gene is TRBV5-5, the J gene TRBJ2-1; TRBD2 aligns across 12 bases. Unmatched junction bases numbered 4, after V lost 0 bases and J lost 9 bases. This CDR3 contains 15 residues. Germline lookup yields CDR1 SGHKS and CDR2 YYEKEE (reference sequence). The CDR3 reads CASSLASGGVTEQFF. For the CDR3, the DNA is TGTGCCAGCAGCTTGGCTAGCGGGGGGGTTACTGAGCAGTTCTTC.